These T cell receptor beta chains were read from a single sample in a study of T cells in Graves' hyperthyroidism and ophthalmopathy. One entry per CDR3 protein results from TCRdb running MiXCR on the multiplex PCR reads. The sample lists about 570,000 distinct CDR3 sequences; around 13% were seen once. The sample comprised blood. The origin of the receptors is a woman in her thirties or forties with Graves' hyperthyroidism. The CDR3 runs from the conserved cysteine through the conserved F or W. Fields, in order: J gene, V gene, clone size, D gene, CDR3 DNA, CDR3 protein. The D gene is left open where the match is weak. For some rows the clone size is stated as once, few or many, or as a class when expanded; others skip it.

J gene: TRBJ1-6
V gene: TRBV3-1
clone size: .
D gene: .
CDR3 DNA: TGTGCCAGCAGCCAGGGTCGGCAGACCTCCTATAATTCACCCCTCCACTTT
CDR3 protein: CASSQGRQTSYNSPLHF

J gene: TRBJ2-7
V gene: TRBV20-1
clone size: many
D gene: TRBD1
CDR3 DNA: TGCAGTGCTAGAGCGGGGACAGGGGGCGGCTACGAGCAGTACTTC
CDR3 protein: CSARAGTGGGYEQYF

J gene: TRBJ2-5
V gene: TRBV28
clone size: many
D gene: .
CDR3 DNA: TGTGCCAGCAGTTTGGGCCCAGAGACCCAGTACTTC
CDR3 protein: CASSLGPETQYF

J gene: TRBJ2-5
V gene: TRBV20-1
clone size: .
D gene: .
CDR3 DNA: TGCAGTGCTAGAGATCCACAGGGTCAGGTAGAAGAGACCCAGTACTTC
CDR3 protein: CSARDPQGQVEETQYF

J gene: TRBJ1-3
V gene: TRBV28
clone size: once
D gene: .
CDR3 DNA: TGTGCCAGCAGCGCACCCGGGGCCAGCACTGGAAACACCATATATTTT
CDR3 protein: CASSAPGASTGNTIYF

J gene: TRBJ1-2
V gene: TRBV7-2
clone size: many
D gene: TRBD1
CDR3 DNA: TGTGCCAGCAGCTCCTACCTTACGGACAGGGGGCTTGGTGGCTACACCTTC
CDR3 protein: CASSSYLTDRGLGGYTF

J gene: TRBJ2-2
V gene: TRBV2
clone size: many
D gene: TRBD2
CDR3 DNA: TGTGCCAGCAGCGGACTAGCGGGAGACACCGGGGAGCTGTTTTTT
CDR3 protein: CASSGLAGDTGELFF

J gene: TRBJ2-7
V gene: TRBV11-2
clone size: many
D gene: TRBD2
CDR3 DNA: TGTGCCAGCAGCCTTGGGACTAGCGGCGAGCAGTACTTC
CDR3 protein: CASSLGTSGEQYF

J gene: TRBJ2-2
V gene: TRBV5-1
clone size: .
D gene: .
CDR3 DNA: TGCGCCAGCAGCTTACGCTTAAAGGGAGACACCGGGGAGCTGTTTTTT
CDR3 protein: CASSLRLKGDTGELFF

J gene: TRBJ2-7
V gene: TRBV5-1
clone size: few
D gene: TRBD1
CDR3 DNA: TGCGCCAGCAGCTCCGGGACAGATCCTTTGAGGGAGCAGTACTTC
CDR3 protein: CASSSGTDPLREQYF

J gene: TRBJ2-2
V gene: TRBV29-1
clone size: .
D gene: .
CDR3 DNA: TGCAGCGTTGGATTCAGGCCCACCGGGGAGCTGTTTTTT
CDR3 protein: CSVGFRPTGELFF

J gene: TRBJ2-5
V gene: TRBV28
clone size: many
D gene: .
CDR3 DNA: TGTGCCAGCAGTTCCCGGGCTCGGGGGTACTTC
CDR3 protein: CASSSRARGYF

J gene: TRBJ2-1
V gene: TRBV20-1
clone size: many
D gene: .
CDR3 DNA: TGCAGTGCTATTGCCCATAATGAGCAGTTCTTC
CDR3 protein: CSAIAHNEQFF

J gene: TRBJ1-4
V gene: TRBV5-1
clone size: many
D gene: .
CDR3 DNA: TGCGCCAGCAGCCAGGGACCAATGGCAACTAATGAAAAACTGTTTTTT
CDR3 protein: CASSQGPMATNEKLFF

J gene: TRBJ2-1
V gene: TRBV28
clone size: many
D gene: TRBD2
CDR3 DNA: TGTGCCAGCAGTTTCGGGGGGTTTGGTAATGAGCAGTTCTTC
CDR3 protein: CASSFGGFGNEQFF

J gene: TRBJ2-1
V gene: TRBV29-1
clone size: few
D gene: TRBD2
CDR3 DNA: TGCAGCGCCCTCGGGAGGGACAATGAGCAGTTCTTC
CDR3 protein: CSALGRDNEQFF

J gene: TRBJ1-1
V gene: TRBV12-5
clone size: few
D gene: .
CDR3 DNA: TGTGCTAGTGGTCAAGACAGTGAAGCTTTCTTT
CDR3 protein: CASGQDSEAFF

J gene: TRBJ2-1
V gene: TRBV6-2/TRBV6-3
clone size: .
D gene: .
CDR3 DNA: TGTGCCAGCAAGAAGTCCCACAATGAGCAGTTCTTC
CDR3 protein: CASKKSHNEQFF

J gene: TRBJ2-1
V gene: TRBV20-1
clone size: many
D gene: TRBD2
CDR3 DNA: TGCAGTGCTAGAGCCCTAGCGGGGCCCTACAATGAGCAGTTCTTC
CDR3 protein: CSARALAGPYNEQFF

J gene: TRBJ2-1
V gene: TRBV20-1
clone size: .
D gene: TRBD1
CDR3 DNA: TGCAGTGCACCTGGGACAGGGAGTACAATAGGCTCCTACAATGAGCAGTTCTTC
CDR3 protein: CSAPGTGSTIGSYNEQFF

J gene: TRBJ1-2
V gene: TRBV28
clone size: many
D gene: .
CDR3 DNA: TGTGCCAGCAGCAAGCCAGGGACCGAGCCGCATGGCTACACCTTC
CDR3 protein: CASSKPGTEPHGYTF

J gene: TRBJ2-3
V gene: TRBV7-2
clone size: many
D gene: .
CDR3 DNA: TGTGCCAGCAGCTTTCGTTTGGGAGATACGCAGTATTTT
CDR3 protein: CASSFRLGDTQYF

J gene: TRBJ1-5
V gene: TRBV2
clone size: few
D gene: TRBD1
CDR3 DNA: TGTGCCAGCAGCAACGACAGGGGTACGAGCAATCAGCCCCAGCATTTT
CDR3 protein: CASSNDRGTSNQPQHF

J gene: TRBJ2-3
V gene: TRBV27
clone size: many
D gene: .
CDR3 DNA: TGTGCCAGCTCATCCCCTAGCACAGATACGCAGTATTTT
CDR3 protein: CASSSPSTDTQYF

J gene: TRBJ2-1
V gene: TRBV6-1
clone size: .
D gene: TRBD1
CDR3 DNA: TGTGCCAGCAATCGGGACAGAACCTACAATGAGCAGTTCTTC
CDR3 protein: CASNRDRTYNEQFF

J gene: TRBJ1-6
V gene: TRBV24-1
clone size: .
D gene: .
CDR3 DNA: TGTGCCACCAGTGATTTTGACAGGCCCGAATATAATTCACCCCTCCACTTT
CDR3 protein: CATSDFDRPEYNSPLHF

J gene: TRBJ2-1
V gene: TRBV2
clone size: many
D gene: TRBD2
CDR3 DNA: TGTGCCAGCAGCCCGGGACTATACGATGAGCAGTTCTTC
CDR3 protein: CASSPGLYDEQFF

J gene: TRBJ1-1
V gene: TRBV20-1
clone size: many
D gene: .
CDR3 DNA: TGCAGTGGGTCCCGTTCCCGCCAACCGAACACTGAAGCTTTCTTT
CDR3 protein: CSGSRSRQPNTEAFF

J gene: TRBJ2-7
V gene: TRBV6-1
clone size: many
D gene: TRBD1
CDR3 DNA: TGTGCCAGCAGTTCTGGGACAGGGTGGATCCGGGACGAGCAGTACTTC
CDR3 protein: CASSSGTGWIRDEQYF

J gene: TRBJ1-6
V gene: TRBV30
clone size: .
D gene: .
CDR3 DNA: TGTGCCTGGAGTGGGCGGGCAATTAATTCACCCCTCCACTTT
CDR3 protein: CAWSGRAINSPLHF

J gene: TRBJ2-7
V gene: TRBV7-9
clone size: few
D gene: TRBD2
CDR3 DNA: TGTGCCAGCACAGCGACGGGAGGGCCGAACGAGCAGTACTTC
CDR3 protein: CASTATGGPNEQYF

J gene: TRBJ2-1
V gene: TRBV7-9
clone size: many
D gene: TRBD2
CDR3 DNA: TGTGCCAGCAGCTTGAAACTAGCGGGAGGGTTGGATGAGCAGTTCTTC
CDR3 protein: CASSLKLAGGLDEQFF

J gene: TRBJ1-1
V gene: TRBV5-6
clone size: many
D gene: .
CDR3 DNA: TGTGCCAGCAGCTCGGACCCCCCGAACACTGAAGCTTTCTTT
CDR3 protein: CASSSDPPNTEAFF

J gene: TRBJ1-2
V gene: TRBV12-3/TRBV12-4
clone size: .
D gene: TRBD1
CDR3 DNA: TGTGCCAGCAGAAAATGGGACAGCTATGGCTACACCTTC
CDR3 protein: CASRKWDSYGYTF

J gene: TRBJ2-7
V gene: TRBV6-1
clone size: many
D gene: .
CDR3 DNA: TGTGCCAGCAGTGAACGAACTTCATCCGATTTCTCCTACGAGCAGTACTTC
CDR3 protein: CASSERTSSDFSYEQYF